Below, 7 T cell receptor beta chains from the same sample are listed, as sequenced in a study of blood T cell repertoires in COVID-19. Generated by immunoSEQ multiplex PCR, the TCRdb table keeps only in-frame clones and is missing some. The data show about 260,000 clones, over 75% seen once. Sequencing used peripheral blood. These TCRs come from a human donor in a cohort sampled during active COVID-19.

Here the CDR3 DNA reads TGTGCCAGCAGTTACTCCGGCGGGTCCAACTATGGCTACACCTTC. It is translated as CASSYSGGSNYGYTF. J is TRBJ1-2 and V is TRBV6-5; D call uncertain. The CDR3 sequence is 15 residues long. CDR1 and CDR2 from the germline V gene are MNHEY and SVGAGI. V was trimmed by 0 bases and J by 2 bases, leaving 10 bases between them.

In its sample, this clone was seen a few times. The chain employs TRBV5-1 and TRBJ2-1; 8 bases line up with TRBD2. J was trimmed by 6 bases and V by 0 bases; bases with no gene match: 5. The germline CDR1 and CDR2 sequences are SGHRS and YFSETQ. This CDR3 is 15 amino acids long. This CDR3 reads CASSLELADFNEQFF. Here the CDR3 DNA reads TGCGCCAGCAGCTTGGAACTAGCGGATTTCAATGAGCAGTTCTTC.

The chain carries TRBV7-2 and TRBJ1-1; TRBD1 agrees at 8 bases. CDR3 size: 14 residues. Germline CDR1 reads SGHTA; CDR2 reads FQGNSA. After removal of 0 bases from V and 8 bases from J, the junction contained 5 bases not matched to a gene. The CDR3 spells CASSLAARGPEAFF. Here the CDR3 DNA reads TGTGCCAGCAGCTTAGCGGCCAGGGGGCCCGAAGCTTTCTTT.

This clone was picked up one time. The V call is TRBV10-3, the J call TRBJ2-1, with TRBD1 identical over 9 bases. The trim removed 8 bases at V and 8 bases at J, leaving 7 bases unmatched. Germline loops: CDR1 ENHRY, CDR2 SYGVKD. The CDR3 is 13 amino acids. The DNA of the CDR3 is TGTGCCATCTACGGGACAGGGAACGATGAGCAGTTCTTC. Its protein is CAIYGTGNDEQFF.

This chain links TRBV7-2 with TRBJ2-3; D remains ambiguous. CDR3 length: 13 residues. Deletions cut 2 bases from V and 4 bases from J, with 7 bases between. Germline values: CDR1 SGHTA, CDR2 FQGNSA. The CDR3 DNA is TGTGCCAGCAGCTTAATAGAGGCAGATACGCAGTATTTT. Translated: CASSLIEADTQYF.

This rearrangement joins TRBV28 to TRBJ2-6, with D possibly being TRBD1 (6 bases). Trimming took off 5 bases at V and 0 bases at J, with 17 bases between the two ends. The CDR3 runs to 18 residues. The germline V gene has CDR1 MDHEN and CDR2 SYDVKM. The CDR3 region is CASSNPGHPNSGANVLTF. The CDR3 nucleotides read TGTGCCAGCAGTAACCCGGGACACCCCAACTCTGGGGCCAACGTCCTGACTTTC.

The chain employs TRBV12-5 and TRBJ2-7, with TRBD2 matching 7 bases. J gave up 0 bases and V 5 bases, and 10 bases lay outside the gene matches. This CDR3 contains 16 residues. Germline CDR1 and CDR2: LGHNT and FRNRAP. Here the CDR3 DNA reads TGTGCTAGTGGTAGAAACGCAGCGGGGAGCTCCTACGAGCAGTACTTC. Translation: CASGRNAAGSSYEQYF.